The following is a T cell receptor beta chain sequence with its context. Antigen unknown. The germline CDR1 and CDR2 sequences are SGHKS and YYEKEE (reference sequence). The CDR3 totals 13 residues. V was clipped by 7 bases and J by 0 bases, with 11 bases between them. At survey level, the immunoSEQ assay was run in its v3.0 version. Assay used: immunoSEQ multiplex PCR; TCRdb lists only in-frame clones, some missing. The sample has 11,000 or so clones, around 84% seen once. The data originate from a study of long-term antiretroviral therapy in people with HIV. Study-level information: The 2015 immediate-ART recommendation came about a decade after the earliest samples.

Study findings and constraints: Clones that expanded before ART (that is, prior to treatment) dominated the repertoire at all time points. ART adherence, viral resistance and therapy changes went undocumented.

The TCR sequence derives from a man aged 40-49 years with HIV. The rearrangement uses TRBV5-5 and TRBJ2-7; no clear D. This material consisted of unsorted PBMCs, taken 1.2 years after starting antiretroviral therapy. CDR3 in amino acids: CASGTPSSYEQYF. The CDR3 DNA is TGTGCCAGCGGTACACCGAGCTCCTACGAGCAGTACTTC.